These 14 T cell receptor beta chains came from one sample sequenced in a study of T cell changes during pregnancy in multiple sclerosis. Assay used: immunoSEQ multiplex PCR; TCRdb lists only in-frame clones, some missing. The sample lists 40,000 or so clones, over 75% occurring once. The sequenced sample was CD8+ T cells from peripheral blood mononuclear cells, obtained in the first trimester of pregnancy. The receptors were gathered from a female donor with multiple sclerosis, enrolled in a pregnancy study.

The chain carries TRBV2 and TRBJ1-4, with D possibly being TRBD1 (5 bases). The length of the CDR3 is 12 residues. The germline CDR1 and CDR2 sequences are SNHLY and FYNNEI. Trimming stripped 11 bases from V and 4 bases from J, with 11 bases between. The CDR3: CAGGSVNEKLFF. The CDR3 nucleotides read TGTGCCGGGGGGTCCGTTAATGAAAAACTGTTTTTT.

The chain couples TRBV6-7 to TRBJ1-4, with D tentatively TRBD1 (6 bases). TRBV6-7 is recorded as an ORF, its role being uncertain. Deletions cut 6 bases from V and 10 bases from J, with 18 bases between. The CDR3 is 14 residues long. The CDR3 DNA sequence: TGTGCCAGCAGCCACAGGGAGTGGTTGGCAAAACTGTTTTTT. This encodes CASSHREWLAKLFF.

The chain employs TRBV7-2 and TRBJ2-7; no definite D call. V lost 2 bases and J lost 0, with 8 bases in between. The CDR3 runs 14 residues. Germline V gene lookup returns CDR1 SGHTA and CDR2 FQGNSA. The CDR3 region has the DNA TGTGCCAGCAGCTTACTCCAGGCCTCCTACGAGCAGTACTTC. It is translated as CASSLLQASYEQYF.

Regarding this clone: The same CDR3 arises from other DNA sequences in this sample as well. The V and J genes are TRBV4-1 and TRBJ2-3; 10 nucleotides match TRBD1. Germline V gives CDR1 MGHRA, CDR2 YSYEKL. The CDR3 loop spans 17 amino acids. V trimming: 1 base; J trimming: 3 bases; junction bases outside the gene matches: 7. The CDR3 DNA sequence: TGCGCCAGCAGCCAAGTTTTGACAGGGGGCGGAACAGATACGCAGTATTTT. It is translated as CASSQVLTGGGTDTQYF.

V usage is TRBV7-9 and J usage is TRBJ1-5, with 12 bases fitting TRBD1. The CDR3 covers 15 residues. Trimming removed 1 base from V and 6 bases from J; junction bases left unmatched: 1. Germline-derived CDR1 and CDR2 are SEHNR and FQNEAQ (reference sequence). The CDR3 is CASSLEGQGAQPQHF. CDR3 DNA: TGTGCCAGCAGCTTAGAGGGACAGGGGGCTCAGCCCCAGCATTTT.

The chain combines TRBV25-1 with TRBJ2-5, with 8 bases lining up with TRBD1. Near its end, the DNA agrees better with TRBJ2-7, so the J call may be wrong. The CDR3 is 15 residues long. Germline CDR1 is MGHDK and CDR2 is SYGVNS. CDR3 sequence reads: CASSAPRTGTYEQYF. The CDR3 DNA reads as TGTGCCAGCAGTGCCCCTCGGACAGGGACCTACGAGCAGTACTTC.

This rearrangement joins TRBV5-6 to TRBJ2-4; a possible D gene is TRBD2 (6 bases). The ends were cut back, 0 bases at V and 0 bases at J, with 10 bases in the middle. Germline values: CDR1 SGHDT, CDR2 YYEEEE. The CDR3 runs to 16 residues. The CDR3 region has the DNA TGTGCCAGCAGCTTGGTGACGGGGGAAGCCAAAAACATTCAGTACTTC. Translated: CASSLVTGEAKNIQYF.

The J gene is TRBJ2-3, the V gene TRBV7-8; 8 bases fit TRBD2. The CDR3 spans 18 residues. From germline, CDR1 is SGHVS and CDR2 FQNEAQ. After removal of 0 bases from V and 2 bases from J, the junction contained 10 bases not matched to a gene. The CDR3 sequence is CASSLARAAGESTDTQYF. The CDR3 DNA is TGTGCCAGCAGCTTAGCCCGAGCAGCGGGGGAATCCACAGATACGCAGTATTTT.

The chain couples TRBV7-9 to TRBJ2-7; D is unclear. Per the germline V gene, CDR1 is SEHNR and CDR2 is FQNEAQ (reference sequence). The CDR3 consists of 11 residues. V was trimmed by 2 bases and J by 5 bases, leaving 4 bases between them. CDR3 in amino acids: CASSLPDEQYF. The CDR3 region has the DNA TGTGCCAGCAGCTTACCCGACGAGCAGTACTTC.

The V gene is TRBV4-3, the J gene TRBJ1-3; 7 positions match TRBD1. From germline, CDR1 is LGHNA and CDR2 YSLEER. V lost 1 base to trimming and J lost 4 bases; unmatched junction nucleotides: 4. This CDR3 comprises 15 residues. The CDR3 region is CASSQGQGWGNTIYF. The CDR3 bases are TGCGCCAGCAGCCAAGGACAGGGTTGGGGAAACACCATATATTTT.

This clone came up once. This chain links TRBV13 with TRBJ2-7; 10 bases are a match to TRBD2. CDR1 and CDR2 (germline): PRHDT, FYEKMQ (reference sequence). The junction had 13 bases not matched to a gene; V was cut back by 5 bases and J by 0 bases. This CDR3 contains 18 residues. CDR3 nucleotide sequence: TGTGCCAGCAGCCCCCGGGGTAGCGGGGGGCCAAGCTCCTACGAGCAGTACTTC. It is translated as CASSPRGSGGPSSYEQYF.

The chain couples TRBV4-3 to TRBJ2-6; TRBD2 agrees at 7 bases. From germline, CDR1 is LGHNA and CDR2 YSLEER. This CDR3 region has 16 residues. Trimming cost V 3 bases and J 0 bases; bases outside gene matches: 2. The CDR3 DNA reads TGCGCCAGCAGCCAGCGCGGGGGCTCTGGGGCCAACGTCCTGACTTTC. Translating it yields CASSQRGGSGANVLTF.

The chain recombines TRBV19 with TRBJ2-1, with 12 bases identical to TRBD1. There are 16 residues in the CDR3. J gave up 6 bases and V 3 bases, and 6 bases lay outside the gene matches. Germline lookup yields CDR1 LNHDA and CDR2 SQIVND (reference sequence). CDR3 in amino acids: CASSIPGQGASNEQFF. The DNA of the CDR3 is TGTGCCAGTAGTATCCCGGGACAGGGGGCAAGCAATGAGCAGTTCTTC.

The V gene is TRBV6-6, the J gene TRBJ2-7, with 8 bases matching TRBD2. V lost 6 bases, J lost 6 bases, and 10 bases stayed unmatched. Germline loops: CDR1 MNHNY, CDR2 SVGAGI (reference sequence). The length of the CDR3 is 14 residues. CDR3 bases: TGTGCCAGCAGCCTATCGGGGGGGGCCACCGAGCAGTACTTC. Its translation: CASSLSGGATEQYF.